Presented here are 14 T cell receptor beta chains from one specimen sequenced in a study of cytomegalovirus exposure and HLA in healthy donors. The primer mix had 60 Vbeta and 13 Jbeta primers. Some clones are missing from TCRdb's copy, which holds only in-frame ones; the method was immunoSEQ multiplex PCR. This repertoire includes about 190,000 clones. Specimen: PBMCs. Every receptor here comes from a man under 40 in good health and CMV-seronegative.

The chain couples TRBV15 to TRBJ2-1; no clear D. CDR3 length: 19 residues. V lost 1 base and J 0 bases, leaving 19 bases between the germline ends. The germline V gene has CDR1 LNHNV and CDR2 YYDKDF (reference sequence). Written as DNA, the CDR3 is TGTGCCACCAGCAGAGGCCTTCAACGGAGTGTGAGCTCCTACAATGAGCAGTTCTTC. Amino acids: CATSRGLQRSVSSYNEQFF.

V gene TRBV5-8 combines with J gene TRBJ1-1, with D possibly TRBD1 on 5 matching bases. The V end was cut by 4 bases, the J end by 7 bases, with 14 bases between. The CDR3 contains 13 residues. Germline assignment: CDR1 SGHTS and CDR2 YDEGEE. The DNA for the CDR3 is TGTGCCAGCAGCCGCCGGGAGGGGCGTGAAGCTTTCTTT. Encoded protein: CASSRREGREAFF.

CDR3 in amino acids: CASSEAGQGDYGYTF. CDR3 sequence (DNA): TGTGCCAGCAGTGAAGCGGGACAGGGAGACTATGGCTACACCTTC. The rearrangement links TRBV2 to TRBJ1-2; TRBD1 matches 9 bases. The CDR3 covers 15 residues. Germline V lookup: CDR1 SNHLY, CDR2 FYNNEI. Trimming cost V 0 bases and J 3 bases; bases outside gene matches: 2.

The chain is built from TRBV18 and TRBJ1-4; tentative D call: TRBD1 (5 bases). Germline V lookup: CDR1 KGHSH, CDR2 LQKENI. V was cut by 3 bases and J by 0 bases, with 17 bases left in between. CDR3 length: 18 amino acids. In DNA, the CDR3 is TGTGCCAGCTCACCGATTAAGACGGGGGATGCAACTAATGAAAAACTGTTTTTT. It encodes CASSPIKTGDATNEKLFF.

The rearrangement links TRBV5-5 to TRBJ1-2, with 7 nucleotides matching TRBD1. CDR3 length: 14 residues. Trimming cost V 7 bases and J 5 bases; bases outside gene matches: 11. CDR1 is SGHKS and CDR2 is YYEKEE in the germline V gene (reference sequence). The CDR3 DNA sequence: TGTGCCAGCCTCAGACAGGGCGGGAATTATGGCTACACCTTC. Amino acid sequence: CASLRQGGNYGYTF.

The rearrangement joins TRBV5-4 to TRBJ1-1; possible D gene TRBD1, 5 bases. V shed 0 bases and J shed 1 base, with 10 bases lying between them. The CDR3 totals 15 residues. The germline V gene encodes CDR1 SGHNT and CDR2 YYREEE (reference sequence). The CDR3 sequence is CASSLETGQNTEAFF. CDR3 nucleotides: TGTGCCAGCAGCTTGGAAACAGGTCAGAACACTGAAGCTTTCTTT. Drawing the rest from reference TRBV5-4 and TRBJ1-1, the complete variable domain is ETGVTQSPTHLIKTRGQQVTLRCSSQSGHNTVSWYQQALGQGPQFIFQYYREEENGRGNFPPRFSGLQFPNYSSELNVNALELDDSALYLCASSLETGQNTEAFFGQGTRLTVV.

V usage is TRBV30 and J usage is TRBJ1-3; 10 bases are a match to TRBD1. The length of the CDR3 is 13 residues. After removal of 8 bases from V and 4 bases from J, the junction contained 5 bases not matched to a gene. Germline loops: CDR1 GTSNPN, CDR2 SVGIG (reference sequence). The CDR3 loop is CAGDRGLGNTIYF. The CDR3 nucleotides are TGTGCCGGGGACAGGGGATTAGGAAACACCATATATTTT. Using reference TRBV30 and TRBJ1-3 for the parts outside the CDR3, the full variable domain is SQTIHQWPATLVQPVGSPLSLECTVEGTSNPNLYWYRQAAGRGLQLLFYSVGIGQISSEVPQNLSASRPQDRQFILSSKKLLLSDSGFYLCAGDRGLGNTIYFGEGSWLTVV.

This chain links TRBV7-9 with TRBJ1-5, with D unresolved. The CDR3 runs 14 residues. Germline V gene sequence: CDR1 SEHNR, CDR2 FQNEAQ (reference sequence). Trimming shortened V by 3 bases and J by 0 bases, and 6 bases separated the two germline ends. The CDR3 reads CASSFRDSNQPQHF. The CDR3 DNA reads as TGTGCCAGCAGCTTCCGGGATAGCAATCAGCCCCAGCATTTT.

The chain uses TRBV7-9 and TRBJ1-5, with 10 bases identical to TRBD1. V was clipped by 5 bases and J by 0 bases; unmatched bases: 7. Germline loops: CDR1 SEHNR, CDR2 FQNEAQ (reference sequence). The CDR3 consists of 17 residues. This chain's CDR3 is CASSPWTGGYSNQPQHF. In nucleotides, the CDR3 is TGTGCCAGCAGCCCGTGGACAGGGGGATATAGCAATCAGCCCCAGCATTTT.

Here the CDR3 DNA reads TGTGCCAGCAGTTTCAAAGCCGGGGTATCCTACGAGCAGTACTTC. It translates to CASSFKAGVSYEQYF. The V call is TRBV14, the J call TRBJ2-7; TRBD2 might be the D (5 bases). Germline V gene sequence: CDR1 SGHDN, CDR2 FVKESK. The V end lost 6 bases, the J end lost 1 base, and 16 bases lay between the germline ends. The CDR3 is 15 amino acids.

DNA of the CDR3: TGTGCCAGCAGCTCCGGGACTCGGGCGGAGACCCAGTACTTC. This codes for CASSSGTRAETQYF. The rearrangement joins TRBV6-5 to TRBJ2-5; tentative D call: TRBD2 (6 bases). There are 14 residues in the CDR3. Germline V gives CDR1 MNHEY, CDR2 SVGAGI. V was shortened by 6 bases and J by 5 bases, with 16 bases between the two germline ends.

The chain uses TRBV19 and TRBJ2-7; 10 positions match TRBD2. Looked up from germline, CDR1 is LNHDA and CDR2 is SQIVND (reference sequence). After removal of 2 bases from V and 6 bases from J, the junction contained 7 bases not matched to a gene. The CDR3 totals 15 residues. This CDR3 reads CASSISGGAFSEQYF. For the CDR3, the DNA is TGTGCCAGTAGTATAAGCGGGGGGGCCTTTTCCGAGCAGTACTTC.

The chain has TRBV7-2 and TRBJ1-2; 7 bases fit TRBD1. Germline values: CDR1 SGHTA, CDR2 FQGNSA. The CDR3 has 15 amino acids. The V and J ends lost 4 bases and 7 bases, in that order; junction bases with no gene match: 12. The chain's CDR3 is CASSSSPGGRVGYTF. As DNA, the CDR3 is TGTGCCAGCAGCTCTTCTCCAGGGGGGCGGGTTGGCTACACCTTC. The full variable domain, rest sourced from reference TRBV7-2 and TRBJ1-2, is GAGVSQSPSNKVTEKGKDVELRCDPISGHTALYWYRQSLGQGLEFLIYFQGNSAPDKSGLPSDRFSAERTGGSVSTLTIQRTQQEDSAVYLCASSSSPGGRVGYTFGSGTRLTVV.

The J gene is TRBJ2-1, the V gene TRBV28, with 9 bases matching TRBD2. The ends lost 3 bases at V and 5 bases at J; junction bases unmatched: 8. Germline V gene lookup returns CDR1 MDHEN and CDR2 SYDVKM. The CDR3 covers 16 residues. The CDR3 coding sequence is TGTGCCAGCAGTTTGGACGGGACTAGCACAAACAATGAGCAGTTCTTC. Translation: CASSLDGTSTNNEQFF.